These 9 T cell receptor beta chains came from one sample sequenced in a study of cytomegalovirus exposure and HLA in healthy donors. The data were produced by immunoSEQ multiplex PCR, yet TCRdb's version contains in-frame clones alone and is incomplete. This sample has 140,000 or so clones, with approximately 90% found just once. Input material: PBMCs. These receptors originate from a woman in her twenties or thirties in good health and CMV-seropositive.

The genes are TRBV27 and TRBJ2-2; perhaps TRBD2 as D (7 bases). The CDR3 covers 17 residues. Germline values: CDR1 MNHEY, CDR2 SMNVEV (reference sequence). V lost 4 bases and J lost 2, with 17 bases in between. The CDR3 nucleotides read TGTGCCAGCAGTTGGGGGGGTGCTGGGGGCAACACCGGGGAGCTGTTTTTT. Translating gives CASSWGGAGGNTGELFF.

The J gene is TRBJ2-2, the V gene TRBV7-6; no reliable D call. CDR1 and CDR2 (germline): SGHVS, FNYEAQ. V dropped 3 bases and J dropped 4 bases, with 6 bases sitting between them. CDR3 size: 13 residues. CDR3: CASSLGSTGELFF. As DNA, the CDR3 is TGTGCCAGCAGCTTGGGCTCCACCGGGGAGCTGTTTTTT.

This clone was picked up one time. The J gene is TRBJ2-1, the V gene TRBV10-3, with 15 nucleotides matching TRBD2. Germline CDR1 ENHRY, CDR2 SYGVKD. This CDR3 is 20 amino acids long. V dropped 6 bases and J dropped 0; count of bases not matched to a gene: 12. Here the CDR3 reads CAISRKMGLAGGPSYNEQFF. In DNA form, the CDR3 reads TGTGCCATCAGCAGAAAGATGGGACTAGCGGGAGGTCCCTCCTACAATGAGCAGTTCTTC.

J is TRBJ2-3 and V is TRBV7-8; possibly TRBD1 for D (5 bases). The CDR3 contains 16 residues. Trimming pared 5 bases from V and 4 bases from J, leaving 19 bases between. The germline V gene has CDR1 SGHVS and CDR2 FQNEAQ. Written as DNA, the CDR3 is TGTGCCAGCAGCAGCTTAGGGGCCCTAGGGGCAGATACGCAGTATTTT. It is translated as CASSSLGALGADTQYF. Full variable domain (outside the CDR3, taken from reference TRBV7-8 and TRBJ2-3): GAGVSQSPRYKVAKRGQDVALRCDPISGHVSLFWYQQALGQGPEFLTYFQNEAQLDKSGLPSDRFFAERPEGSVSTLKIQRTQQEDSAVYLCASSSLGALGADTQYFGPGTRLTVL.

The rearrangement links TRBV11-2 to TRBJ2-3, with no clear D. The CDR3 has 12 residues. Deletions cut 5 bases from V and 8 bases from J, with 11 bases between. Germline CDR1 is SGHAT and CDR2 is FQNNGV. The CDR3 bases are TGTGCCAGCAGCGAGTTTCTAGGTACGCAGTATTTT. Its translation: CASSEFLGTQYF.

V is TRBV7-9 and J is TRBJ2-7; D is ambiguous. Germline assignment: CDR1 SEHNR and CDR2 FQNEAQ (reference sequence). V lost 3 bases and J 1 base, leaving 4 bases between the germline ends. The CDR3 has 12 residues. The CDR3 loop is CASSLQSYEQYF. CDR3 nucleotide sequence: TGTGCCAGCAGCTTGCAGTCCTACGAGCAGTACTTC.

This clone turned up a few times. The chain is built from TRBV18 and TRBJ1-2; TRBD1 might be the D (5 bases). This CDR3 spans 16 amino acids. V lost 3 bases and J 0 bases, leaving 14 bases between the germline ends. Looked up from germline, CDR1 is KGHSH and CDR2 is LQKENI. This chain's CDR3 is CASSPTRRGANYGYTF. CDR3 nucleotide sequence: TGTGCCAGCTCACCCACTAGGAGGGGAGCTAACTATGGCTACACCTTC.

V and J are TRBV5-4 and TRBJ2-1, with D possibly TRBD2 on 6 matching bases. This CDR3 region has 15 residues. From germline, CDR1 is SGHNT and CDR2 YYREEE (reference sequence). V lost 0 bases and J lost 5, with 12 bases in between. The CDR3 coding sequence is TGTGCCAGCAGCTTGGACGCGGGGAGAGACAATGAGCAGTTCTTC. It yields the protein CASSLDAGRDNEQFF.

This chain joins TRBV27 and TRBJ2-3; 9 bases match TRBD2. Trimming cost V 6 bases and J 4 bases; bases outside gene matches: 5. CDR3 length: 14 residues. Germline assignment: CDR1 MNHEY and CDR2 SMNVEV (reference sequence). CDR3 nucleotide sequence: TGTGCCAGCAGGTCAGCGGGGGGACCAGATACGCAGTATTTT. Translating it yields CASRSAGGPDTQYF.